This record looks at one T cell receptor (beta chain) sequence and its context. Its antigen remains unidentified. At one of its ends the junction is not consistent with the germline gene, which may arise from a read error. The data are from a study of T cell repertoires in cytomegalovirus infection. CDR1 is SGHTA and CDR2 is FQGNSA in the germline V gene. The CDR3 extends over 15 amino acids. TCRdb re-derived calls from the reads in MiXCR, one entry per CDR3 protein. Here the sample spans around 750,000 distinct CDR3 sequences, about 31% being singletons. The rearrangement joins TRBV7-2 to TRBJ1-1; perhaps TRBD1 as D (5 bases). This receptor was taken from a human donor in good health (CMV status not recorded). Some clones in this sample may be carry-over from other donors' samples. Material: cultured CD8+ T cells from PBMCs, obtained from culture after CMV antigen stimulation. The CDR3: CTSSLSGASNTETFF. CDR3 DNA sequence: TGTACCAGCAGCTTGTCCGGGGCCAGCAACACTGAAACTTTCTTT.